The 23 T cell receptor beta chains given below trace back to one sample, sequenced in a study of T cell repertoires in aging, cancer and after chemotherapy (dated 2019 in TCRdb). Sequencing took place on an Illumina MiSeq. Rearranged TRB sequences spanning V, D and J segments were amplified by multiplex touch-down PCR using a mixed TRB-A/B primer pool. TCRdb reran the public reads through fastp at Q25 and MiXCR, keeping productive beta chains. Rows merge per CDR3 protein into single entries with the most common DNA and genes. This sample gives about 9,400 distinct CDR3 sequences in total; around 39% of them show up just once. The ten largest make up approximately 3.3% of the sample. Genomic DNA extracted from peripheral blood, rather than sorted cells or RNA, was used as the source for amplification of TCR beta rearrangements. Sample: blood. The origin of the receptors is a human donor in good health.

This clonotype occurred a few times. The chain joins TRBV27 to TRBJ2-1; unclear D gene. Germline CDR1 and CDR2: MNHEY and SMNVEV (reference sequence). Trimming cost V 4 bases and J 4 bases, with 5 bases left between them. The CDR3 contains 12 residues. In DNA, the CDR3 is TGTGCCAGCAGTTACAGTTACAATGAGCAGTTCTTC. As protein: CASSYSYNEQFF.

The gene calls are TRBV10-3 and TRBJ2-1; 9 nucleotides line up with TRBD2. V gave up 6 bases and J gave up 4 bases; unmatched junction bases: 7. CDR1 is ENHRY, CDR2 SYGVKD, per germline. The CDR3 is 15 residues long. DNA for the CDR3: TGTGCCATCAGATTGTTGCGGGGGGGGTACAATGAGCAGTTCTTC. It codes for CAIRLLRGGYNEQFF.

The chain uses TRBV7-2 and TRBJ1-1; D call uncertain. Looked up from germline, CDR1 is SGHTA and CDR2 is FQGNSA. V shed 4 bases and J shed 5 bases, with 14 bases lying between them. This CDR3 comprises 14 residues. The CDR3 here is CASSSRARETEAFF. The CDR3 DNA reads as TGTGCCAGCAGCTCGAGGGCAAGGGAGACTGAAGCTTTCTTT.

This clonotype was counted a few times. This chain links TRBV13 with TRBJ1-2; D unresolved. The V end was cut by 5 bases, the J end by 4 bases, with 14 bases between. Germline-derived CDR1 and CDR2 are PRHDT and FYEKMQ (reference sequence). The CDR3 contains 14 residues. The CDR3 protein is CASSQGLSGYGYTF. The CDR3, as DNA: TGTGCCAGCAGCCAAGGGTTGAGTGGCTATGGCTACACCTTC.

The chain is built from TRBV5-4 and TRBJ1-2; 8 bases fit TRBD1. Trimming cost V 0 bases and J 5 bases; bases outside gene matches: 6. Germline V gene lookup returns CDR1 SGHNT and CDR2 YYREEE (reference sequence). The CDR3 has 15 amino acids. The CDR3 DNA reads TGTGCCAGCAGCTTGGTCGGGACAGGTGATTATGGCTACACCTTC. Translated, it gives CASSLVGTGDYGYTF.

The rearrangement links TRBV13 to TRBJ1-2; maybe TRBD1 (5 bases). Trimming took 0 bases from V and 0 from J, leaving 5 bases between them. This CDR3 region has 14 residues. Germline V gene data show CDR1 as PRHDT and CDR2 as FYEKMQ (reference sequence). The CDR3 bases are TGTGCCAGCAGCTTAGGGACAGCTAACTATGGCTACACCTTC. This codes for CASSLGTANYGYTF. The whole variable domain, remainder taken from reference TRBV13 and TRBJ1-2, is AAGVIQSPRHLIKEKRETATLKCYPIPRHDTVYWYQQGPGQDPQFLISFYEKMQSDKGSIPDRFSAQQFSDYHSELNMSSLELGDSALYFCASSLGTANYGYTFGSGTRLTVV.

V is TRBV6-2 or TRBV6-3 and J is TRBJ2-5, with D uncertain. Deletions cut 8 bases from V and 4 bases from J, with 17 bases between. The CDR3 runs to 14 residues. The V gene's germline CDR1 is MNHEY and CDR2 SVGEGT. CDR3 amino acids: CASLRQTWSETQYF. The CDR3 DNA is TGTGCCAGCCTACGTCAAACGTGGTCAGAGACCCAGTACTTC.

A remark on this clonotype: A much larger clone lies one base from this, so it may be a read error. The genes are TRBV29-1 and TRBJ2-2; tentative D call: TRBD2 (7 bases). V was trimmed by 4 bases and J by 4 bases, leaving 31 bases between them. CDR3 length: 20 amino acids. Germline V CDR1 and CDR2: SQVTM, ANQGSEA. CDR3 sequence (DNA): TGCAGCGTTGTGAGACGGGGCTGGAGGGGGGGGAGACGAAGCACCGGGGAGCTGTTTTTT. Residues: CSVVRRGWRGGRRSTGELFF.

This clonotype has only a few counts. The V gene is TRBV30, the J gene TRBJ2-3; D remains ambiguous. Looked up from germline, CDR1 is GTSNPN and CDR2 is SVGIG (reference sequence). This CDR3 is 14 amino acids long. Trimming shortened V by 2 bases and J by 6 bases, and 15 bases separated the two germline ends. This CDR3 is CAWSWATLGDTQYF. The CDR3 coding sequence is TGTGCCTGGAGTTGGGCCACATTGGGGGATACGCAGTATTTT.

This clonotype was picked up one time. CDR3 amino acids: CATSGRNTGELFF. In DNA, the CDR3 is TGTGCCACCAGTGGTCGGAACACCGGGGAGCTGTTTTTT. J is TRBJ2-2 and V is TRBV24-1; no firm D call. V dropped 5 bases and J dropped 1 base, with 4 bases sitting between them. The germline CDR1 and CDR2 sequences are KGHDR and SFDVKD. This CDR3 is 13 amino acids long.

The rearrangement uses TRBV12-3 or TRBV12-4 and TRBJ2-5; maybe TRBD2 (5 bases). Trimming pared 3 bases from V and 4 bases from J, leaving 12 bases between. This CDR3 contains 14 residues. The CDR3 nucleotides are TGTGCCAGCAGTTTGGAGGCCGGGGTAGAGACCCAGTACTTC. The encoded protein is CASSLEAGVETQYF.

The rearrangement joins TRBV6-6 to TRBJ2-1, with unresolved D. CDR1 is MNHNY, CDR2 SVGAGI, per germline (reference sequence). Between the trimmed V and J ends, which lost 2 bases and 6 bases, there was a span of 14 bases. This CDR3 is 15 amino acids long. The CDR3 DNA reads as TGTGCCAGCAGTTACGGGGTCACCTGGGGCAATGAGCAGTTCTTC. It encodes CASSYGVTWGNEQFF.

This clonotype has just a few counts. The V gene is TRBV29-1, the J gene TRBJ2-1; 8 bases match TRBD2. Germline loops: CDR1 SQVTM, CDR2 ANQGSEA. Trimming cost V 6 bases and J 2 bases; bases outside gene matches: 9. CDR3 length: 15 residues. CDR3 in amino acids: CSVTSVLSAYNEQFF. CDR3 in DNA: TGCAGCGTGACTAGCGTCCTATCGGCCTACAATGAGCAGTTCTTC.

This clonotype is categorized as medium-sized. This rearrangement joins TRBV29-1 to TRBJ1-5; 9 bases line up with TRBD1. V lost 6 bases and J lost 2; bases outside the gene matches: 5. Germline V lookup: CDR1 SQVTM, CDR2 ANQGSEA. The CDR3 loop spans 14 amino acids. This CDR3 reads CSVLRDRGNQPQHF. The CDR3 coding sequence is TGCAGCGTCCTCCGGGACAGGGGCAATCAGCCCCAGCATTTT. Full variable domain (remainder filled in from reference TRBV29-1 and TRBJ1-5): SAVISQKPSRDICQRGTSLTIQCQVDSQVTMMFWYRQQPGQSLTLIATANQGSEATYESGFVIDKFPISRPNLTFSTLTVSNMSPEDSSIYLCSVLRDRGNQPQHFGDGTRLSIL.

The chain joins TRBV12-3 or TRBV12-4 to TRBJ1-1; possibly TRBD1 for D (6 bases). V was cut by 6 bases and J by 1 base, with 15 bases left in between. The CDR3 is made up of 15 amino acids. CDR3: CASSRSGQTNTEAFF. Written as DNA, the CDR3 is TGTGCCAGCAGCCGCTCGGGACAAACGAACACTGAAGCTTTCTTT.

This clonotype came up a few times. The chain uses TRBV6-2 or TRBV6-3 and TRBJ2-7; D is uncertain. The germline gives CDR1 MNHEY, CDR2 SVGEGT. The germline V and J ends were trimmed by 6 bases and 4 bases, with 10 bases remaining between them. The CDR3 length is 12 residues. CDR3 bases: TGTGCCAGCAGCCCGCAGGCATACGAGCAGTACTTC. This codes for CASSPQAYEQYF.

This clonotype was recorded a few times. The rearrangement joins TRBV19 to TRBJ2-7; D unclear. This CDR3 has 14 amino acids. V dropped 7 bases and J dropped 3 bases, with 16 bases sitting between them. Germline values: CDR1 LNHDA, CDR2 SQIVND (reference sequence). This chain's CDR3 is CASNDGSAIYEQYF. The CDR3 coding sequence is TGTGCCAGTAACGATGGGTCCGCAATCTACGAGCAGTACTTC.

The chain is built from TRBV10-3 and TRBJ1-1, with 7 bases fitting TRBD1. This CDR3 has 14 residues. Germline V gene data show CDR1 as ENHRY and CDR2 as SYGVKD. With V trimmed by 6 bases and J by 4 bases, 8 bases remained unmatched. CDR3 in DNA: TGTGCCATCAGGCAGACAGGGCCCTCCACTGAAGCTTTCTTT. The encoded protein is CAIRQTGPSTEAFF.

This clonotype was counted once. The genes are TRBV12-3 or TRBV12-4 and TRBJ2-5; D is unclear. The CDR3 is 11 residues long. Trimming pared 2 bases from V and 4 bases from J, leaving 2 bases between. CDR3 loop: CASSLRETQYF. The CDR3 DNA sequence: TGTGCCAGCAGTTTACGAGAGACCCAGTACTTC.

In its sample, this clonotype was seen a few times. This sequence joins TRBV15 and TRBJ2-1; 7 bases agree with TRBD1. The germline V gene encodes CDR1 LNHNV and CDR2 YYDKDF (reference sequence). The CDR3 has 16 amino acids. V lost 5 bases, J lost 6 bases, and 13 bases stayed unmatched. The CDR3 region has the DNA TGTGCCACCAGCCTAGAGATACGACAGGGCCTCAATGAGCAGTTCTTC. Translating it yields CATSLEIRQGLNEQFF.

This clonotype was detected a few times. The CDR3 bases are TGTGCCAGCAGTCCCCGGGGCACAGATACGCAGTATTTT. Protein product: CASSPRGTDTQYF. The chain employs TRBV6-5 and TRBJ2-3; D is unclear. The CDR3 loop spans 13 amino acids. The V and J ends lost 5 bases and 1 base respectively, with 7 bases between them. Germline lookup yields CDR1 MNHEY and CDR2 SVGAGI.

This clonotype was seen a handful of times. V usage is TRBV6-5 and J usage is TRBJ2-5; D is ambiguous. The CDR3 is 11 amino acids. Germline CDR1 MNHEY, CDR2 SVGAGI. The V end was cut by 1 base, the J end by 5 bases, with 2 bases between. CDR3 region: CASSYWETQYF. The CDR3 region has the DNA TGTGCCAGCAGTTACTGGGAGACCCAGTACTTC.

The genes are TRBV6-5 and TRBJ2-3, with 9 bases identical to TRBD2. The CDR3 loop spans 15 amino acids. CDR1 and CDR2 (germline): MNHEY, SVGAGI. V trimming: 2 bases; J trimming: 3 bases; junction bases outside the gene matches: 3. CDR3 sequence (DNA): TGTGCCAGCAGTTACAGGCTAGCGGGAACAGATACGCAGTATTTT. Residues: CASSYRLAGTDTQYF.